One and the same sample provided the 4 T cell receptor beta chains below, sequenced in a study of shared clonotypes between healthy human individuals. Sequencing was performed with immunoSEQ multiplex PCR; in TCRdb, only in-frame clones are kept and a portion is missing. This table holds around 100,000 clones, around 71% found once. Sequenced: memory CD8+ T cells sorted from blood. Subset specified: CD45RO+ cells pooled with CCR7-negative TemRA cells. The receptors stem from a woman aged 25 to 45 in good health.

This CDR3 reads CASSLVGQGPYEQYF. CDR3 coding DNA: TGCGCCAGCAGCTTGGTTGGACAGGGACCCTACGAGCAGTACTTC. The J gene is TRBJ2-7, the V gene TRBV5-1; TRBD1 aligns across 8 bases. J gave up 2 bases and V 0 bases, and 4 bases lay outside the gene matches. Germline-derived CDR1 and CDR2 are SGHRS and YFSETQ. This CDR3 has 15 amino acids.

This sequence joins TRBV4-1 and TRBJ2-5; a weak D match, TRBD1 (5 bases). This CDR3 is built from 13 residues. Germline CDR1 MGHRA, CDR2 YSYEKL. V lost 4 bases and J lost 4, with 10 bases in between. The CDR3 is CASSLQVVETQYF. The CDR3 DNA is TGCGCCAGCAGCCTACAGGTTGTAGAGACCCAGTACTTC.

The rearrangement links TRBV18 to TRBJ1-1; the D is unclear. Looked up from germline, CDR1 is KGHSH and CDR2 is LQKENI. CDR3 length: 14 residues. Trimming removed 1 base from V and 1 base from J, with 7 bases in between. Written as DNA, the CDR3 is TGTGCCAGCTCACCACTCGACTGGAACACTGAAGCTTTCTTT. Its translation is CASSPLDWNTEAFF.

Comments on this clone: This sample includes further DNA sequences coding for the same CDR3. In DNA, the CDR3 is TGTGCCAGCAGCCGAACAGGGGGAAGCAATCAGCCCCAGCATTTT. The encoded protein is CASSRTGGSNQPQHF. This sequence joins TRBV28 and TRBJ1-5, with TRBD1 identical over 8 bases. This CDR3 is 15 amino acids long. Germline CDR1 and CDR2: MDHEN and SYDVKM. V lost 6 bases to trimming and J lost 1 base; unmatched junction nucleotides: 5.